The 14 T cell receptor beta chains below come from one sample, sequenced in a study of blood T cells in healthy people across ages. A sample-barcoded 5' primer and a J-beta primer mix were used in a second PCR of roughly 7 to 12 cycles. A single record per CDR3 protein comes from TCRdb applying MiXCR to the 5' RACE reads. This sample yields 650,000 to 950,000 distinct CDR3 sequences, of which roughly 44% are seen a single time; roughly 19% belongs to the top ten. Input material: blood. The receptor source for this set is a man between 60 and 75 years old in good health.

The CDR3, as DNA: TGTGCCAGCAGTCCCAGGGACAGCCCGAGGGAGCAGTACTTC. Translated: CASSPRDSPREQYF. The chain is built from TRBV6-2 or TRBV6-3 and TRBJ2-7; 7 bases align to TRBD1. V lost 5 bases, J lost 7 bases, and 11 bases stayed unmatched. CDR3 length equals 14 residues. Germline lookup yields CDR1 MNHEY and CDR2 SVGEGT.

In its sample, this clonotype was seen a few times. The J gene is TRBJ1-6, the V gene TRBV7-9; no reliable D call. Germline V lookup: CDR1 SEHNR, CDR2 FQNEAQ (reference sequence). V lost 6 bases to trimming and J lost 6 bases, with 9 bases between them. This CDR3 comprises 13 residues. CDR3 sequence (DNA): TGTGCCAGCAGGAGCCAACCTAATTCACCCCTCCACTTT. It specifies CASRSQPNSPLHF.

This clonotype was detected only a few times. The chain is built from TRBV20-1 and TRBJ1-6; TRBD1 matches 9 bases. The V gene's germline CDR1 is DFQATT and CDR2 SNEGSKA (reference sequence). The CDR3 runs to 16 residues. Unmatched junction bases numbered 8, after V lost 2 bases and J lost 6 bases. The DNA for the CDR3 is TGCAGTGCTAGACCTTACCGGGACAGGGCTAATTCACCCCTCCACTTT. Amino acids: CSARPYRDRANSPLHF.

This clonotype appeared a few times. The V gene is TRBV6-2 or TRBV6-3, the J gene TRBJ2-6; D assignment may be TRBD1 or TRBD2 (5 bases each). The CDR3 totals 13 residues. CDR1 MNHEY and CDR2 SVGEGT come from the germline V gene. Trimming removed 6 bases from V and 4 bases from J, with 7 bases in between. This CDR3 is CASRGDGANVLTF. The CDR3 DNA reads TGTGCCAGCAGGGGGGACGGGGCCAACGTCCTGACTTTC.

This chain joins TRBV29-1 and TRBJ1-1; no firm D call. CDR3 length: 12 amino acids. V was pared by 6 bases and J by 7 bases, with 15 bases between. Germline-derived CDR1 and CDR2 are SQVTM and ANQGSEA. CDR3 loop: CSVISDLDEAFF. The CDR3 bases are TGCAGCGTGATCTCGGACCTGGATGAAGCTTTCTTT.

V and J are TRBV10-3 and TRBJ2-5; D tentatively reads TRBD1 or TRBD2 (5 bases each). This CDR3 is 15 amino acids long. The V gene lost 3 bases and the J gene lost 1 base, with 12 bases spanning the gap. CDR1 and CDR2 from the germline V gene are ENHRY and SYGVKD. CDR3 protein: CAISDVPGPQETQYF. In nucleotides, the CDR3 is TGTGCCATCAGTGACGTTCCGGGGCCCCAAGAGACCCAGTACTTC.

In this sample, this clonotype turned up a few times. The junction shows a germline mismatch at one end, possibly a read error. J is TRBJ2-5 and V is TRBV5-1; D uncertain. Per germline, CDR1 SGHRS and CDR2 YFSETQ. The CDR3 loop spans 13 amino acids. The DNA for the CDR3 is TGCGCCAGCAGCTTGGGAGAAGAAGAGACCCTGTACTTC. It yields the protein CASSLGEEETLYF.

The sample holds many counts of this clonotype. The chain carries TRBV12-3 or TRBV12-4 and TRBJ1-2, with D maybe TRBD1 (6 bases). The CDR3 runs 13 residues. The V end was cut by 6 bases, the J end by 7 bases, with 15 bases between. The CDR3: CASRPTGQGGYTF. In DNA form, the CDR3 reads TGTGCCAGCAGACCAACAGGGCAAGGTGGCTACACCTTC.

V gene TRBV28 combines with J gene TRBJ2-4, with TRBD1 matching over 8 bases. The end of the DNA is better explained by TRBJ2-7, so the J call may be wrong. This CDR3 region has 14 residues. Germline V gene sequence: CDR1 MDHEN, CDR2 SYDVKM. This CDR3 is CASSSDREHYEQYF. CDR3 coding DNA: TGTGCCAGCAGTTCGGACAGGGAACACTACGAGCAGTACTTC.

This clonotype turned up a few times. The V call is TRBV13, the J call TRBJ2-1; D is perhaps TRBD1 (6 bases). CDR1 PRHDT and CDR2 FYEKMQ come from the germline V gene (reference sequence). Trimming stripped 7 bases from V and 8 bases from J, with 18 bases between. There are 14 residues in the CDR3. CDR3 nucleotides: TGTGCCAGCACCTCCGAGATCCACAGGGATGAGCAGTTCTTC. Its protein product is CASTSEIHRDEQFF.

As to this clonotype: One junction end does not reproduce the germline sequence, and a read error may be involved. The gene calls are TRBV12-3 or TRBV12-4 and TRBJ2-7; TRBD1 aligns across 10 bases. The CDR3 loop spans 15 amino acids. Here the CDR3 reads CASSNRGTGAYKQYF. CDR3 in DNA: TGTGCCAGCAGCAATCGGGGGACAGGGGCCTACAAGCAGTACTTC.

The chain joins TRBV7-9 to TRBJ2-1, with D possibly being TRBD2 (6 bases). The CDR3 covers 13 residues. Trimming cost V 5 bases and J 12 bases, with 17 bases left between them. CDR1 is SEHNR, CDR2 FQNEAQ, per germline (reference sequence). CDR3 nucleotide sequence: TGTGCCAGCAGCCAACGGGGGACGGACCGGCAGTTCTTC. This codes for CASSQRGTDRQFF.

The chain carries TRBV12-3 or TRBV12-4 and TRBJ1-1, with D perhaps TRBD1 (6 bases). Trimming pared 6 bases from V and 4 bases from J, leaving 30 bases between. The CDR3 contains 19 residues. The CDR3 nucleotides are TGTGCCAGCAGGCGGACGTCGGGGGGGCTCGGGTTTTCAGGCACTGAAGCTTTCTTT. Translating gives CASRRTSGGLGFSGTEAFF.

This rearrangement joins TRBV5-1 to TRBJ2-4; no clear D. The end of the DNA fits TRBJ2-5 better, so the J call may be wrong. Per germline, CDR1 SGHRS and CDR2 YFSETQ. The CDR3 loop spans 14 amino acids. Here the CDR3 reads CASSIGRTQETQYF. CDR3 coding DNA: TGCGCCAGCAGCATAGGACGGACCCAAGAGACCCAGTACTTC.